The rows below give T cell receptor beta chains drawn from one sample of a study of T cells in Graves' hyperthyroidism and ophthalmopathy. TCRdb itself ran the multiplex PCR reads through MiXCR, one entry per CDR3 protein. The sample holds a few hundred thousand distinct CDR3 sequences; about 13% are singletons and the top ten take 5% to 6.5%. Sequenced sample: blood. The receptors here all came from a woman aged 18-29 years with Graves' hyperthyroidism. Both conserved end residues are part of each CDR3. Fields, in order: D gene, V gene, clone size, J gene, CDR3 DNA, CDR3 protein. A D gene is named only where the DNA matches it firmly. Size values are once, few and many counts, or a class for expanded clones, and some rows have none.

.	TRBV25-1	few	TRBJ2-7	TGTGCCAGCAGTGACTCCCGATCAAAGCAGTACTTC	CASSDSRSKQYF
TRBD1	TRBV12-3/TRBV12-4	many	TRBJ2-5	TGTGCCAGCAGAATTACAGGGGAAAGAAAGACCCAGTACTTC	CASRITGERKTQYF
.	TRBV6-2/TRBV6-3	.	TRBJ1-2	TGTGCCAGCAGTTACGGGGCGACTAACTATGGCTACACCTTC	CASSYGATNYGYTF
.	TRBV15	.	TRBJ1-3	TGTGCCACCAGCAAGGGAGACACGGGAAACACCATATATTTT	CATSKGDTGNTIYF
.	TRBV30	many	TRBJ1-2	TGTGCCTGGAGGATTGCGGGACTCTATGGCTACACCTTC	CAWRIAGLYGYTF
.	TRBV5-8	once	TRBJ2-5	TGTGCCAGCAGCTTAGGGCAGGTCCTACTCGAGGGGGAGACCCAGTACTTC	CASSLGQVLLEGETQYF
.	TRBV24-1	few	TRBJ2-3	TGTGCCACCAGTGATCAGATCACAGATACGCAGTATTTT	CATSDQITDTQYF
.	TRBV5-1	few	TRBJ2-1	TGCGCCAGCAGCTTGGGCGGGAACTCCAATGAGCAGTTCTTC	CASSLGGNSNEQFF
.	TRBV5-1	many	TRBJ1-1	TGCGCCAGCAGCCCGGAGGGGAAGACTGAAGCTTTCTTT	CASSPEGKTEAFF
.	TRBV19	few	TRBJ1-2	TGTGCCAGTAGTGCCTCGGGGCTAAACTATGGCTACACCTTC	CASSASGLNYGYTF
.	TRBV4-3	.	TRBJ1-5	TGCGCCAGCAGCCAGGACTTAGGGGGGAGCAATCAGCCCCAGCATTTT	CASSQDLGGSNQPQHF
TRBD1	TRBV12-5	many	TRBJ2-1	TGTGCTAGTGGGGGACAGAGCGATGGTGAGCAGTTCTTC	CASGGQSDGEQFF
TRBD1	TRBV28	once	TRBJ1-5	TGTGCCAGCAGGGGGGACAGCCATCAGCCCCAGCATTTT	CASRGDSHQPQHF
.	TRBV9	.	TRBJ1-1	TGTGCCAGCAGCGTAGACCCGGCCGGGAACACTGAAGCTTTCTTT	CASSVDPAGNTEAFF
TRBD1	TRBV12-3/TRBV12-4	many	TRBJ1-1	TGTGCCAGCAGTTTACAACAGGGGTCGGGGGCTTTCTTT	CASSLQQGSGAFF
TRBD1	TRBV27	.	TRBJ1-4	TGTGCCAGCAGTCCCACCGGACAGGACCCCAATGAAAAACTGTTTTTT	CASSPTGQDPNEKLFF
.	TRBV19	.	TRBJ1-2	TGTGCCAGTAGTCGCGGGAGGGAGCATGGCTACACCTTC	CASSRGREHGYTF
.	TRBV10-2	once	TRBJ1-2	TGCGCCACCGCGACAGGTTCGGTCTATGGCTACACCTTC	CATATGSVYGYTF
.	TRBV20-1	few	TRBJ2-7	TGCAGTGGTACGTTAGAAAAGGTCTACGAGCAGTACTTC	CSGTLEKVYEQYF
TRBD1	TRBV10-3	many	TRBJ2-7	TGTGCCATCAGTGAGGGACAGGGCTACGAGCAGTACTTC	CAISEGQGYEQYF
.	TRBV7-3	many	TRBJ2-5	TGTGCCAGCAGCTTATCGTCTTATGGGGAGACCCAGTACTTC	CASSLSSYGETQYF
TRBD2	TRBV2	many	TRBJ2-5	TGTGCCAGCAGTCGACTAGCGGAGACCCAAGAGACCCAGTACTTC	CASSRLAETQETQYF
.	TRBV7-2	many	TRBJ2-7	TGTGCCAGCAGCCCCCTCCAGGTGCTTTGGAGCTCCTACGAGCAGTACTTC	CASSPLQVLWSSYEQYF
.	TRBV11-3	many	TRBJ1-1	TGTGCCAGCAGCCTCAATCGGGTCACTGAAGCTTTCTTT	CASSLNRVTEAFF
.	TRBV7-2	.	TRBJ1-2	TGTGCCAGCAGCTTAGTCCCGGGGGAAGGCGGTGGCTACACCTTC	CASSLVPGEGGGYTF
TRBD2	TRBV3-1	few	TRBJ2-2	TGTGCCAGCAGCCAAGAGGTCCTAGCGGGAGGGCCGAACACCGGGGAGCTGTTTTTT	CASSQEVLAGGPNTGELFF
TRBD1	TRBV28	few	TRBJ1-2	TGTGCCAGCAGACCTAACAGGGGATTGTATTATGGCTACACCTTC	CASRPNRGLYYGYTF
.	TRBV11-2	.	TRBJ1-3	TGTGCCAGCAGCTTGGAAAGTGGAAACACCATATATTTT	CASSLESGNTIYF
.	TRBV3-1	.	TRBJ1-3	TGTGCCAGCAGCCCCGGAGGCAGGGTGCTTGGAAACACCATATATTTT	CASSPGGRVLGNTIYF
.	TRBV4-3	few	TRBJ1-1	TGCGCCAGCAGCCAAGATCTCGGGGTCTACACTGAAGCTTTCTTT	CASSQDLGVYTEAFF
.	TRBV6-2/TRBV6-3	.	TRBJ2-7	TGTGCCAGCACCCTGACAGCATCTACCTACGAGCAGTACTTC	CASTLTASTYEQYF
.	TRBV11-3	many	TRBJ2-1	TGTGCCAGCAGCTCCCAGGGGAGCAGCGGGCAGCAGTTCTTC	CASSSQGSSGQQFF
TRBD1	TRBV6-1	.	TRBJ1-5	TGTGCCAGCAGTGAAGAGGGGACAGGGGGTCGGAATGGACAGCCCCAGCATTTT	CASSEEGTGGRNGQPQHF